This T cell receptor (beta chain) comes out of a study of T-cell reconstitution after alpha-beta-depleted transplantation in children. Study-wide points: Expanded graft clones numbering several hundred reportedly gave rise to alpha-beta T cells about two months after transplant. Recipient T cells and thymic progenitors that survived were the source of the high TCRbeta diversity seen at day 60 in some patients. Newly generated T cells supplied most T-cell counts and diversity one year post-transplant.

The germline V gene encodes CDR1 MNHEY and CDR2 SVGAGI. Trimming at V came to 2 bases and at J to 6 bases, leaving 8 bases not matched to a gene. The CDR3 is 15 amino acids. This clonotype was detected only a few times. Its specificity is not known. As it was prepared, the TCRbeta library received unique molecular identifiers. TCRdb re-analysed the PCR reads in MiXCR, keeping a single row per CDR3 protein. The data show 800,000 to 1,000,000 distinct CDR3 sequences, with about 26% seen just once and 28% held by the top ten. The rearrangement joins TRBV6-5 to TRBJ2-7; TRBD1 matches 9 bases. The specimen was PBMCs, mostly from graft donor cells, collected 360 days after TCRalphabeta/CD19-depleted stem cell transplant. This receptor was obtained from a boy less than two years old who had a stem cell transplant for SCID, so the T cells may come from the graft donor. CDR3 protein: CASSYQTGGEREQYF. The CDR3 DNA reads TGTGCCAGCAGTTACCAAACAGGGGGCGAACGCGAGCAGTACTTC.